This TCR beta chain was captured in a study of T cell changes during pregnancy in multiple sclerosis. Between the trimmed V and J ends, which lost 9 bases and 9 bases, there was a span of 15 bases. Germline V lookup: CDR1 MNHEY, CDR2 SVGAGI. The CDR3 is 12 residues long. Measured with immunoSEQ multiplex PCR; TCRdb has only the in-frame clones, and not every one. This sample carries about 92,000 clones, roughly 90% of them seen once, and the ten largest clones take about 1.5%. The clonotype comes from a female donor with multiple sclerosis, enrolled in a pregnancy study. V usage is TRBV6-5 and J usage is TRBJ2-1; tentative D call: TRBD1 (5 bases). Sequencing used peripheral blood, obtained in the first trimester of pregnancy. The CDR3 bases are TGTGCCAGTATGGCCCCAAGGGGTGAGCAGTTCTTC. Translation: CASMAPRGEQFF.